This entry lists 24 T cell receptor beta chains sequenced from one sample in a study of T cell repertoires in cytomegalovirus infection. TCRdb passed the reads through MiXCR, listing each CDR3 protein once. This sample has 150,000 to 200,000 distinct CDR3 sequences, with about 20% found just once. Sequenced: PBMCs. These receptors all stem from a human donor in good health (CMV status not recorded). Some clones in this sample may be carry-over from other donors' samples.

This clonotype appeared many times. The rearrangement links TRBV7-8 to TRBJ1-5; TRBD1 agrees at 7 bases. The CDR3 length is 16 residues. V shed 5 bases and J 2 bases; nucleotides not matched to a gene: 9. Germline V CDR1 and CDR2: SGHVS, FQNEAQ. The chain's CDR3 is CASSDRVWTGNQPQHF. CDR3 bases: TGTGCCAGCAGCGACAGGGTATGGACAGGCAATCAGCCCCAGCATTTT. The whole variable domain, filled in from reference TRBV7-8 and TRBJ1-5, reads GAGVSQSPRYKVAKRGQDVALRCDPISGHVSLFWYQQALGQGPEFLTYFQNEAQLDKSGLPSDRFFAERPEGSVSTLKIQRTQQEDSAVYLCASSDRVWTGNQPQHFGDGTRLSIL.

This clonotype was found a few times. CDR3 in amino acids: CASSRQGGLYEQYF. The CDR3 DNA reads TGTGCCAGCAGCCGACAGGGGGGACTCTACGAGCAGTACTTC. This chain links TRBV7-2 with TRBJ2-7; 9 bases fit TRBD1. V lost 5 bases, J lost 3 bases, and 5 bases stayed unmatched. The CDR3 contains 14 residues. Germline-derived CDR1 and CDR2 are SGHTA and FQGNSA.

The chain joins TRBV27 to TRBJ1-2; 9 positions agree with TRBD1. The CDR3 spans 13 residues. The V gene end was trimmed by 4 bases and the J gene end by 8 bases; junction bases not matched to a gene: 5. CDR1 MNHEY and CDR2 SMNVEV come from the germline V gene (reference sequence). CDR3 sequence: CASSSGTGRGYTF. The DNA for the CDR3 is TGTGCCAGCAGTTCCGGGACAGGGAGGGGCTACACCTTC.

This clonotype was seen ten or more times. V gene TRBV7-2 combines with J gene TRBJ1-3; weak D call: TRBD1 (5 bases). Trimming pared 4 bases from V and 0 bases from J, leaving 16 bases between. Looked up from germline, CDR1 is SGHTA and CDR2 is FQGNSA. The CDR3 runs to 17 residues. CDR3 region: CASSSYRGRASGNTIYF. The CDR3 coding sequence is TGTGCCAGCAGCTCATACCGGGGCCGGGCCTCTGGAAACACCATATATTTT.

The sample holds a few counts of this clonotype. The chain recombines TRBV7-8 with TRBJ1-2; 9 bases are shared with TRBD1. V shed 5 bases, J shed 0 bases, and the junction held 10 bases outside the gene matches. The CDR3 runs 17 residues. Looked up from germline, CDR1 is SGHVS and CDR2 is FQNEAQ. The CDR3 region has the DNA TGTGCCAGCAGCCTCTTGGGACAGGGAGCCACTAACTATGGCTACACCTTC. This translates into CASSLLGQGATNYGYTF.

As to this clonotype: It may be a read error: a sequence one base away is much more abundant. The V call is TRBV11-3, the J call TRBJ1-2; TRBD1 matches 8 bases. CDR3 length: 16 amino acids. The J segment lost 9 bases and the V segment lost 0 bases, leaving 12 bases of the junction unmatched. Per the germline V gene, CDR1 is SGHNT and CDR2 is YENEEA. Written as DNA, the CDR3 is TGTGCCAGCAGCTTAGACGCAGGGGGCGCAATCAATAGCTACACCTTC. Its translation is CASSLDAGGAINSYTF.

The V call is TRBV12-3 or TRBV12-4, the J call TRBJ2-1, with TRBD2 matching over 10 bases. V lost 3 bases, J lost 2 bases, and 4 bases stayed unmatched. The length of the CDR3 is 16 residues. CDR3 region: CASSFIGLAAYNEQFF. The CDR3 coding sequence is TGTGCCAGCAGTTTCATCGGACTAGCGGCCTACAATGAGCAGTTCTTC.

This chain links TRBV19 with TRBJ1-1, with a possible D match to TRBD1 (6 bases). The CDR3 is made up of 17 amino acids. The germline V and J ends were trimmed by 4 bases and 0 bases, with 18 bases remaining between them. Germline V gives CDR1 LNHDA, CDR2 SQIVND (reference sequence). The CDR3 spells CASSKVRGGNLNTEAFF. CDR3 bases: TGTGCCAGTAGTAAGGTCAGGGGAGGCAATCTGAACACTGAAGCTTTCTTT.

In this sample, this clonotype turned up a few times. The CDR3 sequence is CASSQVLAGGSSSYEQYF. The DNA for the CDR3 is TGTGCCAGCAGCCAGGTACTAGCGGGAGGAAGTAGCTCCTACGAGCAGTACTTC. The V gene is TRBV7-6, the J gene TRBJ2-7; 12 bases agree with TRBD2. Germline assignment: CDR1 SGHVS and CDR2 FNYEAQ. V was clipped by 5 bases and J by 0 bases; unmatched bases: 11. The CDR3 has 18 amino acids.

This clonotype was detected only a few times. The rearrangement links TRBV6-1 to TRBJ2-1, with TRBD2 as a possible D gene (7 bases). Trimming removed 4 bases from V and 9 bases from J, with 16 bases in between. Germline assignment: CDR1 MNHNS and CDR2 SASEGT. This CDR3 spans 14 amino acids. The CDR3 bases are TGTGCCAGCAGTGTAAGGCCAGGGGAGGGTGAGCAGTTCTTC. This translates into CASSVRPGEGEQFF.

This clonotype was recorded many times. The genes are TRBV12-3 or TRBV12-4 and TRBJ1-2; D not certain. V dropped 2 bases and J dropped 6 bases, with 10 bases sitting between them. The CDR3 totals 13 residues. CDR3 amino acids: CASSLSGLDGYTF. CDR3 nucleotide sequence: TGTGCCAGCAGTTTATCAGGTCTAGATGGCTACACCTTC.

V is TRBV14 and J is TRBJ2-1; D is possibly TRBD1 (5 bases). CDR3 size: 13 residues. Germline CDR1 is SGHDN and CDR2 is FVKESK. V lost 0 bases, J lost 9 bases, and 9 bases lay in between. The CDR3 spells CASSQERGAEQFF. As DNA, the CDR3 is TGTGCCAGCAGCCAAGAACGTGGGGCTGAGCAGTTCTTC. The full variable domain, its missing parts supplied by reference TRBV14 and TRBJ2-1, is EAGVTQFPSHSVIEKGQTVTLRCDPISGHDNLYWYRRVMGKEIKFLLHFVKESKQDESGMPNNRFLAERTGGTYSTLKVQPAELEDSGVYFCASSQERGAEQFFGPGTRLTVL.

The chain joins TRBV5-4 to TRBJ2-1; 7 bases are shared with TRBD2. The V gene end was trimmed by 0 bases and the J gene end by 6 bases; junction bases not matched to a gene: 0. The germline V gene has CDR1 SGHNT and CDR2 YYREEE (reference sequence). The CDR3 totals 13 residues. This CDR3 is CASSLGTSNEQFF. DNA of the CDR3: TGTGCCAGCAGCTTGGGGACTAGCAATGAGCAGTTCTTC.

This clonotype was counted at least ten times. CDR3 coding DNA: TGTGCCAGCAGATACACCGGGACAGGGGCTTTCTTT. Encoded protein: CASRYTGTGAFF. V is TRBV12-3 or TRBV12-4 and J is TRBJ1-1, with TRBD1 matching over 9 bases. The CDR3 runs to 12 residues. The junction had 7 bases not matched to a gene; V was cut back by 6 bases and J by 11 bases.

V gene TRBV28 combines with J gene TRBJ2-6; the D gene is possibly TRBD2 (6 bases). The CDR3 sequence is 17 residues long. In germline, CDR1 is MDHEN, CDR2 SYDVKM. V was shortened by 7 bases and J by 2 bases, with 18 bases between the two germline ends. In nucleotides, the CDR3 is TGTGCCAGCAACGCACGGGAGCCGAGGCCTGGGGCCAACGTCCTGACTTTC. Its translation: CASNAREPRPGANVLTF.

The chain uses TRBV12-3 or TRBV12-4 and TRBJ2-2; D is uncertain. Trimming pared 6 bases from V and 5 bases from J, leaving 19 bases between. CDR3 length: 16 residues. The CDR3 region is CASSPPSVVGTGELFF. The CDR3 nucleotides read TGTGCCAGCAGCCCCCCCTCGGTCGTCGGAACCGGGGAGCTGTTTTTT.

At least ten counts were recorded for this clonotype. This chain connects TRBV7-2 to TRBJ1-6, with D uncertain. Germline CDR1 reads SGHTA; CDR2 reads FQGNSA. This CDR3 region has 14 residues. V was clipped by 5 bases and J by 10 bases, with 15 bases between them. CDR3 coding DNA: TGTGCCAGCAGCCCCTCGGCCCTGGGGTCACCCCTCCACTTT. Protein sequence: CASSPSALGSPLHF.

This clonotype was seen at least ten times. The chain links TRBV7-2 to TRBJ2-6, with unresolved D. CDR1 is SGHTA, CDR2 FQGNSA, per germline. The V and J ends lost 3 bases and 4 bases respectively, with 7 bases between them. This CDR3 is built from 14 residues. Here the CDR3 DNA reads TGTGCCAGCAGCTTTATCACAGGGGCCAACGTCCTGACTTTC. Translating gives CASSFITGANVLTF.

J is TRBJ1-5 and V is TRBV12-3 or TRBV12-4; D gene uncertain. The CDR3 runs to 16 residues. V lost 1 base, J lost 2 bases, and 12 bases lay in between. CDR3 nucleotide sequence: TGTGCCAGCAGTTTAGGAGGACTGTGGGGCAATCAGCCCCAGCATTTT. Encoded protein: CASSLGGLWGNQPQHF.

The chain has TRBV20-1 and TRBJ2-7; 9 bases fit TRBD1. J was trimmed by 3 bases and V by 2 bases; bases with no gene match: 5. CDR1 and CDR2 from the germline V gene are DFQATT and SNEGSKA (reference sequence). The length of the CDR3 is 14 residues. CDR3 nucleotide sequence: TGCAGTGCTAGACCCCAGGGACAGGGCTACGAGCAGTACTTC. Residues: CSARPQGQGYEQYF.

Of note for this clonotype: Relative to the germline gene, one junction end is altered; a read error may explain this. V and J are TRBV9 and TRBJ2-3, with 10 bases lining up with TRBD2. The CDR3 is 16 amino acids. CDR1 and CDR2 (germline): SGDLS, YYNGEE. The CDR3 coding sequence is TGTACCAGCAGCGACCGGACTAGCGGATCCACAGATACGCAGTATTTT. Encoded protein: CTSSDRTSGSTDTQYF.

This clonotype was seen repeatedly, ten times or more. The chain employs TRBV7-2 and TRBJ2-3, with 7 bases fitting TRBD2. Unmatched junction bases numbered 4, after V lost 4 bases and J lost 9 bases. Germline V lookup: CDR1 SGHTA, CDR2 FQGNSA. This CDR3 contains 12 residues. In DNA, the CDR3 is TGTGCCAGCAGCTCCGGACTAGGCACGCAGTATTTT. This encodes CASSSGLGTQYF.

The chain employs TRBV29-1 and TRBJ1-2; possible D gene TRBD1, 5 bases. The length of the CDR3 is 15 residues. Trimming pared 1 base from V and 3 bases from J, leaving 15 bases between. Germline values: CDR1 SQVTM, CDR2 ANQGSEA. CDR3 in DNA: TGCAGCGTTGAAGTAACCTCAGGGAGGGACTATGGCTACACCTTC. It translates to CSVEVTSGRDYGYTF.

The chain joins TRBV28 to TRBJ2-1; a weak D match, TRBD1 (6 bases). CDR3 length: 16 residues. Trimming removed 4 bases from V and 4 bases from J, with 17 bases in between. Germline values: CDR1 MDHEN, CDR2 SYDVKM. The CDR3 protein is CASSYNWGRTYNEQFF. The CDR3 DNA is TGTGCCAGCAGTTATAATTGGGGGCGGACTTACAATGAGCAGTTCTTC.